One sample yielded the 15 T cell receptor beta chains listed below, sequenced in a study of blood T cell repertoires in COVID-19 (dated by TCRdb to between 2020 and 2021). The library was prepared using the immunoSEQ multiplex PCR assay. TCRdb took over this immuneACCESS table, retaining in-frame rearrangements with V and J assigned. Such tables are incomplete; in checked studies, under half of the missing clones stem from an unresolved V gene, and the remainder is unexplained. Within this sample are around 150,000 clones, with around four fifths of them counted one time only. More than 5.5% of the sample is in the top ten clones. The sample was PBMCs or T cells enriched from blood (not recorded which). These receptor sequences come from a man in his forties or fifties who had recovered from COVID-19.

The chain uses TRBV7-2 and TRBJ1-2; D call uncertain. Germline CDR1 reads SGHTA; CDR2 reads FQGNSA. The CDR3 covers 17 residues. Trimming shortened V by 0 bases and J by 2 bases, and 16 bases separated the two germline ends. As DNA, the CDR3 is TGTGCCAGCAGCTTAGCCGACCCCTACTATATAAACTATGGCTACACCTTC. Protein: CASSLADPYYINYGYTF.

The gene calls are TRBV5-1 and TRBJ1-4; 8 bases map to TRBD1. Germline lookup yields CDR1 SGHRS and CDR2 YFSETQ. The CDR3 has 15 amino acids. V lost 0 bases to trimming and J lost 7 bases; unmatched junction nucleotides: 5. The CDR3 region has the DNA TGCGCCAGCAGCTTGGTGTCAGGGGGCGGTGAAAAACTGTTTTTT. Translated: CASSLVSGGGEKLFF. The full variable domain, in which reference TRBV5-1 and TRBJ1-4 provide the parts outside the CDR3, is KAGVTQTPRYLIKTRGQQVTLSCSPISGHRSVSWYQQTPGQGLQFLFEYFSETQRNKGNFPGRFSGRQFSNSRSEMNVSTLELGDSALYLCASSLVSGGGEKLFFGSGTQLSVL.

The rearrangement links TRBV7-9 to TRBJ2-7; a weak D match, TRBD1 (6 bases). This CDR3 region has 14 residues. Trimming left V 5 bases short and J 3 bases short, with 14 bases between. In germline, CDR1 is SEHNR, CDR2 FQNEAQ (reference sequence). CDR3 bases: TGTGCCAGCAGCGCTCCGGGACACTACTACGAGCAGTACTTC. Amino acids: CASSAPGHYYEQYF.

This clone has only one observation. This rearrangement joins TRBV27 to TRBJ2-2; D uncertain. The CDR3 covers 14 residues. Germline lookup yields CDR1 MNHEY and CDR2 SMNVEV (reference sequence). The V end was cut by 3 bases, the J end by 1 base, with 6 bases between. The chain's CDR3 is CASSLAVNTGELFF. The CDR3 DNA follows: TGTGCCAGCAGTTTGGCGGTGAACACCGGGGAGCTGTTTTTT.

The chain is built from TRBV19 and TRBJ1-2; the D is unclear. Trimming cost V 4 bases and J 4 bases, with 16 bases left between them. Looked up from germline, CDR1 is LNHDA and CDR2 is SQIVND (reference sequence). The length of the CDR3 is 15 residues. This chain's CDR3 is CASSTVGSSFYGYTF. The CDR3 DNA follows: TGTGCCAGTAGTACTGTAGGGAGTTCCTTCTATGGCTACACCTTC.

As regards this clone: Other DNA sequences in the sample encode the same CDR3. J is TRBJ1-1 and V is TRBV29-1; no clear D gene. Between the trimmed V and J ends, which lost 5 bases and 0 bases, there was a span of 4 bases. The CDR3 covers 11 residues. CDR1 and CDR2 (germline): SQVTM, ANQGSEA. CDR3 bases: TGCAGCGTTACGGTGAACACTGAAGCTTTCTTT. It translates to CSVTVNTEAFF. Full variable domain (missing parts from reference TRBV29-1 and TRBJ1-1): SAVISQKPSRDICQRGTSLTIQCQVDSQVTMMFWYRQQPGQSLTLIATANQGSEATYESGFVIDKFPISRPNLTFSTLTVSNMSPEDSSIYLCSVTVNTEAFFGQGTRLTVV.

The chain recombines TRBV11-2 with TRBJ2-3; no clear D. V was shortened by 0 bases and J by 2 bases, with 12 bases between the two germline ends. The CDR3 loop spans 16 amino acids. In germline, CDR1 is SGHAT, CDR2 FQNNGV. The CDR3 reads CASSLDRPVITDTQYF. The CDR3 DNA sequence: TGTGCCAGCAGCTTAGATCGCCCGGTTATCACAGATACGCAGTATTTT.

This chain joins TRBV18 and TRBJ1-1; 7 nucleotides align to TRBD1. Germline assignment: CDR1 KGHSH and CDR2 LQKENI. There are 14 residues in the CDR3. The V segment lost 6 bases and the J segment 0 bases; nucleotides outside the gene matches: 4. CDR3 nucleotide sequence: TGTGCCAGCTCGCACGGACAGGTGAACACTGAAGCTTTCTTT. It encodes CASSHGQVNTEAFF.

This rearrangement joins TRBV19 to TRBJ1-5; a possible D gene is TRBD1 (5 bases). Trimming shortened V by 4 bases and J by 6 bases, and 16 bases separated the two germline ends. The CDR3 has 15 amino acids. Germline V gene lookup returns CDR1 LNHDA and CDR2 SQIVND (reference sequence). The CDR3 nucleotides are TGTGCCAGTAGTAAAACGGAGGGGAAGGGTCAGCCCCAGCATTTT. This encodes CASSKTEGKGQPQHF.

This chain uses TRBV30 with TRBJ1-5; 11 positions match TRBD1. There are 15 residues in the CDR3. CDR1 GTSNPN and CDR2 SVGIG come from the germline V gene (reference sequence). The junction had 5 bases not matched to a gene; V was cut back by 3 bases and J by 4 bases. CDR3 in amino acids: CAWSLGQGANQPQHF. Here the CDR3 DNA reads TGTGCCTGGAGCTTAGGACAGGGGGCAAATCAGCCCCAGCATTTT.

This clone was seen more than once but under ten times. The V gene is TRBV9, the J gene TRBJ1-2; D gene uncertain. CDR3 length equals 13 residues. V was clipped by 4 bases and J by 5 bases, with 12 bases between them. Germline CDR1 and CDR2: SGDLS and YYNGEE. The CDR3 loop reads CASSRASPYGYTF. CDR3 nucleotide sequence: TGTGCCAGCAGCCGTGCGAGTCCATATGGCTACACCTTC.

This sequence joins TRBV4-1 and TRBJ1-1; maybe TRBD1 (6 bases). Trimming removed 1 base from V and 3 bases from J, with 9 bases in between. Germline CDR1 and CDR2: MGHRA and YSYEKL. The CDR3 extends over 14 amino acids. The CDR3 DNA is TGCGCCAGCAGCCAAGTCGGGACATACACTGAAGCTTTCTTT. It is translated as CASSQVGTYTEAFF.

The gene calls are TRBV9 and TRBJ2-3; the match to TRBD2 covers 10 bases. The J segment lost 2 bases and the V segment lost 0 bases, leaving 3 bases of the junction unmatched. Germline CDR1 is SGDLS and CDR2 is YYNGEE. CDR3 length equals 16 residues. CDR3 sequence reads: CASSVGTSGYTDTQYF. Written as DNA, the CDR3 is TGTGCCAGCAGCGTAGGGACTAGCGGTTACACAGATACGCAGTATTTT.

The chain joins TRBV6-2 or TRBV6-3 to TRBJ1-5; D possibly corresponds to TRBD1 (5 bases). The CDR3 is 15 amino acids. V lost 6 bases, J lost 3 bases, and 15 bases lay in between. Germline values: CDR1 MNHEY, CDR2 SVGEGT. For the CDR3, the DNA is TGTGCCAGCAGCCCCCCGGGGGGATTCAATCAGCCCCAGCATTTT. This encodes CASSPPGGFNQPQHF.

This sequence joins TRBV7-2 and TRBJ1-5; no clear D gene. This CDR3 comprises 15 residues. V lost 1 base and J lost 2, with 9 bases in between. Germline CDR1 SGHTA, CDR2 FQGNSA. The CDR3 spells CASSLDGNGNQPQHF. The CDR3 DNA reads as TGTGCCAGCAGCTTAGACGGTAACGGCAATCAGCCCCAGCATTTT.